This T cell receptor beta chain originates from a study of long-term antiretroviral therapy in people with HIV. Study-wide results and limits: Against controls, HIV repertoires showed narrower ranges of CDR3 length. The blood, collected between the mid-2000s and the late 2010s, was possibly taken under older ART regimens. Repertoire composition at all time points was dominated by clones that had expanded before ART.

V was pared by 3 bases and J by 5 bases, with 13 bases between. The germline V gene has CDR1 MNHEY and CDR2 SMNVEV (reference sequence). The length of the CDR3 is 14 residues. This was the immunoSEQ v3.0 assay at survey level. TCRdb's table, derived via immunoSEQ multiplex PCR, lists solely in-frame clones and lacks some. The sample includes some 23,000 clones, over 70% of them seen just once. Comments on this clone: What it binds is not known.

The sequence was obtained from a man aged 50-60 years with HIV. The V gene is TRBV27, the J gene TRBJ1-1; D may be TRBD1 (5 bases). The sequences come from unsorted PBMCs, collected 0.3 years after starting antiretroviral therapy. The CDR3 DNA reads as TGTGCCAGCAGTTTGGCACTAAGGGGTACTGAAGCTTTCTTT. Translating it yields CASSLALRGTEAFF.